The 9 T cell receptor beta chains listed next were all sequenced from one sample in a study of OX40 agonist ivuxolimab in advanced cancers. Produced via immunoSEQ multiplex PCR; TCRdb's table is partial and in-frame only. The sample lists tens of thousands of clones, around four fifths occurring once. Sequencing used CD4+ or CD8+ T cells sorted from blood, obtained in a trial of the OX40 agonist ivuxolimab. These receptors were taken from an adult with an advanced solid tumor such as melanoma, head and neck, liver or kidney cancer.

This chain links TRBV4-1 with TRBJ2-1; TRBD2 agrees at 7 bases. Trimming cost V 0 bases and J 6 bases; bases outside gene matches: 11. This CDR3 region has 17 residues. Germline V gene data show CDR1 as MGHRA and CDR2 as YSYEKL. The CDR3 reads CASSQEGSGVPGNEQFF. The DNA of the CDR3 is TGCGCCAGCAGCCAAGAAGGCAGCGGGGTCCCGGGCAATGAGCAGTTCTTC.

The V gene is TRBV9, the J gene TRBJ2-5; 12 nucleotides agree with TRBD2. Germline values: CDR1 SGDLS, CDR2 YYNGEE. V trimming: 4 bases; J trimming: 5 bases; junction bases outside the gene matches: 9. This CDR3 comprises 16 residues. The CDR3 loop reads CASSMTSGGFEETQYF. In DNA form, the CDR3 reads TGTGCCAGCAGCATGACTAGCGGGGGCTTCGAGGAGACCCAGTACTTC.

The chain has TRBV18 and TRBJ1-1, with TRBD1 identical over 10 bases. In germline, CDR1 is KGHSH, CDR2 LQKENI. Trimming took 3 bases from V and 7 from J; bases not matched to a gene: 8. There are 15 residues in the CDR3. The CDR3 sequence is CASSPNRDRGGEAFF. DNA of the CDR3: TGTGCCAGCTCACCCAACCGGGACAGGGGCGGTGAAGCTTTCTTT.

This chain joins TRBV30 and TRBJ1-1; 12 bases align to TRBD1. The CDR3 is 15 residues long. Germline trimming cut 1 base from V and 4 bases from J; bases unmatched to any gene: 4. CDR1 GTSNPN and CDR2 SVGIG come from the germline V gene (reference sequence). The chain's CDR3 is CAWSGWDRGPTEAFF. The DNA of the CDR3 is TGTGCCTGGAGTGGGTGGGACAGGGGGCCCACTGAAGCTTTCTTT.

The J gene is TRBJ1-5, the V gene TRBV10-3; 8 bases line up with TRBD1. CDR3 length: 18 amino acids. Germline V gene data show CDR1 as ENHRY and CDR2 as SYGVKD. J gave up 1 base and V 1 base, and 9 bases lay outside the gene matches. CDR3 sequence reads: CAISELRQGAGSNQPQHF. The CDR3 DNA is TGTGCCATCAGTGAGTTGAGGCAGGGGGCGGGAAGCAATCAGCCCCAGCATTTT.

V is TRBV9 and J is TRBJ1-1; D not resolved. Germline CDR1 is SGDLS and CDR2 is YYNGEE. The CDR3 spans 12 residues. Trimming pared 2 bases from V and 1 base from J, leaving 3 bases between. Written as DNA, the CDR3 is TGTGCCAGCAGCGTGGAGAACACTGAAGCTTTCTTT. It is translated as CASSVENTEAFF.

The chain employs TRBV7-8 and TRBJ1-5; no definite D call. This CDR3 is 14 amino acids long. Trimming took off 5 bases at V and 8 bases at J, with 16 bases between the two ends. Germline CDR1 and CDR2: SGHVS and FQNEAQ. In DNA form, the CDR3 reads TGTGCCAGCAGCACAAGGGCCGGCGTGGAGCCCCAGCATTTT. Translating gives CASSTRAGVEPQHF. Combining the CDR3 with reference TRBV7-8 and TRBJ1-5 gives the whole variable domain GAGVSQSPRYKVAKRGQDVALRCDPISGHVSLFWYQQALGQGPEFLTYFQNEAQLDKSGLPSDRFFAERPEGSVSTLKIQRTQQEDSAVYLCASSTRAGVEPQHFGDGTRLSIL.

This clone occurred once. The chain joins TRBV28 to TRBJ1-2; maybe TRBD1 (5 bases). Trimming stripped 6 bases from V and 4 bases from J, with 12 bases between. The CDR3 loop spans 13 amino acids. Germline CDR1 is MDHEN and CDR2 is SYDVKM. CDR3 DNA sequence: TGTGCCAGCAGCTCAGGGTTGGGCTATGGCTACACCTTC. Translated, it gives CASSSGLGYGYTF.

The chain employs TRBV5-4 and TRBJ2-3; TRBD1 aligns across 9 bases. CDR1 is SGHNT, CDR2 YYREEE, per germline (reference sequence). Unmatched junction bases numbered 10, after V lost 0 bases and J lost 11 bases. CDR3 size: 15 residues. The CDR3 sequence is CASSLANSGQGMQYF. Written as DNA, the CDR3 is TGTGCCAGCAGCTTGGCCAACTCGGGACAGGGTATGCAGTATTTT.